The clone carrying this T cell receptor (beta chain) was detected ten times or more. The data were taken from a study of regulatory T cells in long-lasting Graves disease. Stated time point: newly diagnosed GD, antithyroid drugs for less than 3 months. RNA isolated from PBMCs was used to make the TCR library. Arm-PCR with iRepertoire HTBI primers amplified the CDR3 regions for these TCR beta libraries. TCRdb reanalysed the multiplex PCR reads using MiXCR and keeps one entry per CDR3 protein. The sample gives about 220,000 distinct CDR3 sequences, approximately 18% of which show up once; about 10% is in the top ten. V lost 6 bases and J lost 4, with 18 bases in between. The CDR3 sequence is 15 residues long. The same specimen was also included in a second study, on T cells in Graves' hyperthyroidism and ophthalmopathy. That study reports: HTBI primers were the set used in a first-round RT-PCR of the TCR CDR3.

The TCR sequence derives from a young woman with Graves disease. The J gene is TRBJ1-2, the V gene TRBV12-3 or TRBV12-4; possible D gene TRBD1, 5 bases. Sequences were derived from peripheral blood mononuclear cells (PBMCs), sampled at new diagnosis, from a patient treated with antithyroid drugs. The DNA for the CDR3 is TGTGCCAGCAGCAGGGACCGCCGCGCGGGCTATGGCTACACCTTC. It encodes CASSRDRRAGYGYTF.